This TCR beta chain was observed in a study of monozygotic twins with inflammatory bowel disease. Findings of the study overall: The existence of one strong signal or clonotype linked to IBD lacked support. IBD patients exhibited fewer clonotypes shared with other individuals than healthy twins, particularly with disease activity. Variability in patient repertoires may have come partly from differing immunosuppressive treatments.

Every TCR library drew on around 3,600 ng of total RNA. Using the 5' RACE reads, TCRdb records one entry per CDR3 protein without DNA. Reported are some 150,000 distinct CDR3 sequences; the ten largest clones contain approximately 2.4%. The CDR3 extends over 13 amino acids. Germline CDR1 is SGHVS and CDR2 is FQNEAQ. In the case of this clonotype: Antigen specificity is unknown.

This receptor was obtained from a human donor with ulcerative colitis or Crohn's disease, or a healthy co-twin of an affected twin (not recorded which). This chain connects TRBV7-8 to TRBJ2-2. The sample comprised blood. CDR3 protein: CASSSRDTGELFF.